This record covers a single T cell receptor (beta chain). Its antigen remains unidentified. This entry belongs to a study of cytomegalovirus exposure and HLA in healthy donors. Study results and caveats: Later work found most CMV-associated TCR beta chains apparently HLA-restricted.

The CDR3 totals 16 residues. Germline loops: CDR1 KGHSH, CDR2 LQKENI. Trimming at V came to 5 bases and at J to 1 base, leaving 10 bases not matched to a gene. It was with 60 Vbeta and 13 Jbeta primers that the PCR ran. Libraries were prepared by immunoSEQ multiplex PCR; TCRdb keeps only in-frame clonotypes and omits some of them. The data contain some 60,000 clones, approximately 80% of them singletons. This clonotype was obtained from a man aged 40-50 years in good health and CMV-seronegative. V gene TRBV18 combines with J gene TRBJ1-1; TRBD1 matches 7 bases. Sequenced: PBMCs. Here the CDR3 DNA reads TGTGCCAGCTCAAATTTGCCGGGACAGAAGAACACTGAAGCTTTCTTT. Its translation is CASSNLPGQKNTEAFF.